This entry features one TCR beta chain sequence. What it binds is not known. Germline lookup yields CDR1 MRHNA and CDR2 SNTAGT. V was clipped by 3 bases and J by 0 bases, with 4 bases between them. The CDR3 has 13 amino acids. Method: immunoSEQ multiplex PCR; TCRdb's copy keeps in-frame clones and lacks some. The sample contains about 2 million clones, roughly 96% of which appear only once. Participating donors were healthy, HIV-negative adults free of recent acute infections or vaccinations. The authors divided CD4+ cells into CD45RA+ naive and CD45RA-negative memory subsets. This entry is derived from a study of shared clonotypes between healthy human individuals. Findings and caveats of the study: Relative to memory subsets, naive subsets generally showed larger estimated richness.

This clonotype was sampled from a man aged 18 to 30 in good health. V is TRBV6-4 and J is TRBJ2-3; no definite D call. The sequenced material came from naive CD4+ T cells sorted from blood. Regarding subset: CD45RA+ positively selected. Here the CDR3 DNA reads TGTGCCAGCAGTGAACAGAGCACAGATACGCAGTATTTT. Translating gives CASSEQSTDTQYF.